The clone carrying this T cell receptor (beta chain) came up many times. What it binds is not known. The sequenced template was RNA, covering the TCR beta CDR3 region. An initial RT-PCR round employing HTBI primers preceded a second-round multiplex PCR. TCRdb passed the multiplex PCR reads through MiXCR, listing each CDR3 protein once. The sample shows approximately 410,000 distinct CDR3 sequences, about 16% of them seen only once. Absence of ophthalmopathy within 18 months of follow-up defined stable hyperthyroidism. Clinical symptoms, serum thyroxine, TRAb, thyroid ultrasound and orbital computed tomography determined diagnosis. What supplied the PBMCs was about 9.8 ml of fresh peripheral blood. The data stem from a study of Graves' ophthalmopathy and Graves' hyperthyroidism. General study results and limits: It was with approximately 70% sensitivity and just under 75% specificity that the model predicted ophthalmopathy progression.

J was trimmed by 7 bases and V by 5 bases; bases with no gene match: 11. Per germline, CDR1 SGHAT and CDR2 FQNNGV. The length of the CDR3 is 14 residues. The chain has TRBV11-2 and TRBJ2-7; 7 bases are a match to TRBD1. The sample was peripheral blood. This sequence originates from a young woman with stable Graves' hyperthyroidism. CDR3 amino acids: CASSLVGTGEEQYF. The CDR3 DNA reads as TGTGCCAGCAGCCTGGTTGGTACAGGGGAAGAGCAGTACTTC.